This TCR beta chain is drawn from a study of blood T cell repertoires in COVID-19. About the research overall: In each case, the material was cDNA or gDNA derived from T cells, B-cell-depleted T cells, or PBMCs.

Enrollment of patients from Seattle took place during active infection, with longitudinal follow-up. Trimming pared 1 base from V and 0 bases from J, leaving 10 bases between. Germline lookup yields CDR1 SGHNT and CDR2 YENEEA. The CDR3 spans 15 residues. Produced via immunoSEQ multiplex PCR; TCRdb's table is partial and in-frame only. In the table there are 5,000 or so clones, 70% to 90% of which are singletons. The TCR sequence derives from a man between 70 and 80 years old with COVID-19, enrolled during active disease. The V and J genes are TRBV11-3 and TRBJ2-7, with unresolved D. Sample: peripheral blood. The CDR3 coding sequence is TGTGCCAGCAGCTTAGGGAACGGAGCCTCCTACGAGCAGTACTTC. Translating gives CASSLGNGASYEQYF.